This entry lists 26 T cell receptor beta chains sequenced from one sample in a study of T cell responses to AZD1222 COVID-19 vaccine. Some clones are missing from TCRdb's copy, which holds only in-frame ones; the method was immunoSEQ multiplex PCR. This table holds 85,000 to 110,000 clones, roughly 88% found once. The material was peripheral blood, obtained on day 0 of AZD1222 vaccination. The receptors here all came from an adult in good health.

This clone was detected only a few times. The rearrangement joins TRBV7-9 to TRBJ2-2; 8 nucleotides align to TRBD2. Germline assignment: CDR1 SEHNR and CDR2 FQNEAQ (reference sequence). There are 15 residues in the CDR3. The V gene end was trimmed by 4 bases and the J gene end by 5 bases; junction bases not matched to a gene: 6. CDR3 sequence reads: CASSSGTSRTGELFF. In DNA form, the CDR3 reads TGTGCCAGCAGCTCCGGGACTAGTAGGACCGGGGAGCTGTTTTTT.

This chain uses TRBV10-3 with TRBJ1-2, with D perhaps TRBD1 (5 bases). The CDR3 totals 14 residues. Trimming removed 11 bases from V and 6 bases from J, with 22 bases in between. Germline V lookup: CDR1 ENHRY, CDR2 SYGVKD. CDR3 DNA sequence: TGTGCCGCCCAGGCTCGCGGGGGATTCAATGGCTACACCTTC. Translated, it gives CAAQARGGFNGYTF.

CDR3 sequence (DNA): TGTGCCAGCAGTGAATTTGCCGGCACTGAAGCTTTCTTT. Protein product: CASSEFAGTEAFF. The chain joins TRBV2 to TRBJ1-1, with D uncertain. Trimming took off 2 bases at V and 4 bases at J, with 8 bases between the two ends. Germline V gives CDR1 SNHLY, CDR2 FYNNEI. There are 13 residues in the CDR3.

V is TRBV7-9 and J is TRBJ2-7; TRBD1 agrees at 7 bases. CDR3 length: 13 residues. Germline V gene data show CDR1 as SEHNR and CDR2 as FQNEAQ (reference sequence). V lost 5 bases, J lost 3 bases, and 4 bases stayed unmatched. In DNA form, the CDR3 reads TGTGCCAGCAGCCCCGGGACAGTCTACGAGCAGTACTTC. Translation: CASSPGTVYEQYF.

The rearrangement joins TRBV19 to TRBJ1-2, with D perhaps matching TRBD1 (6 bases). The CDR3 runs to 15 residues. Germline assignment: CDR1 LNHDA and CDR2 SQIVND (reference sequence). V shed 5 bases and J shed 2 bases, with 15 bases lying between them. In DNA form, the CDR3 reads TGTGCCAGTAGTCAACAGGGATCAGTGAACTATGGCTACACCTTC. It codes for CASSQQGSVNYGYTF.

V is TRBV25-1 and J is TRBJ1-5, with a weak D call TRBD1 (5 bases). Germline V gene data show CDR1 as MGHDK and CDR2 as SYGVNS. The CDR3 length is 16 residues. Trimming pared 2 bases from V and 5 bases from J, leaving 16 bases between. The CDR3: CASSEAPGRTDQPQHF. In DNA, the CDR3 is TGTGCCAGCAGTGAAGCCCCGGGACGTACGGATCAGCCCCAGCATTTT. The full variable domain, in which reference TRBV25-1 and TRBJ1-5 provide the parts outside the CDR3, is EADIYQTPRYLVIGTGKKITLECSQTMGHDKMYWYQQDPGMELHLIHYSYGVNSTEKGDLSSESTVSRIRTEHFPLTLESARPSHTSQYLCASSEAPGRTDQPQHFGDGTRLSIL.

Regarding this clone: Different DNA sequences within this sample yield the same CDR3. J is TRBJ1-6 and V is TRBV9; 7 nucleotides agree with TRBD1. Germline V gene data show CDR1 as SGDLS and CDR2 as YYNGEE. The V and J ends lost 4 bases and 7 bases, in that order; junction bases with no gene match: 5. The CDR3 sequence is 14 residues long. This CDR3 is CASSPRDRNSPLHF. The CDR3 DNA follows: TGTGCCAGCAGCCCCCGGGACAGAAATTCACCCCTCCACTTT.

V usage is TRBV11-2 and J usage is TRBJ2-1; weak D call: TRBD2 (5 bases). The CDR3 is 16 residues long. Germline CDR1 reads SGHAT; CDR2 reads FQNNGV. Trimming removed 0 bases from V and 8 bases from J, with 17 bases in between. The CDR3 region has the DNA TGTGCCAGCAGCTTAGATGGTAGCGCGAGAGCCCATGAGCAGTTCTTC. Translated, it gives CASSLDGSARAHEQFF.

This chain links TRBV6-5 with TRBJ2-7, with D maybe TRBD1 (5 bases). V lost 0 bases and J lost 7, with 16 bases in between. Germline-derived CDR1 and CDR2 are MNHEY and SVGAGI. The CDR3 spans 15 residues. CDR3 amino acids: CASSYSTDLPWEQYF. The CDR3 DNA reads TGTGCCAGCAGTTACTCGACAGACCTCCCGTGGGAGCAGTACTTC.

The V call is TRBV20-1, the J call TRBJ1-1; D ambiguous. The CDR3 extends over 11 amino acids. V was cut by 6 bases and J by 10 bases, with 15 bases left in between. Per germline, CDR1 DFQATT and CDR2 SNEGSKA (reference sequence). The CDR3 reads CSALEVPAAFF. In DNA form, the CDR3 reads TGCAGTGCATTAGAGGTTCCGGCAGCTTTCTTT.

This clone came up once. V gene TRBV5-4 combines with J gene TRBJ2-3, with 8 bases matching TRBD2. Per germline, CDR1 SGHNT and CDR2 YYREEE (reference sequence). After removal of 4 bases from V and 5 bases from J, the junction contained 9 bases not matched to a gene. The CDR3 has 15 amino acids. The CDR3 protein is CASSTGGANGDTQYF. In DNA, the CDR3 is TGTGCCAGCAGCACCGGGGGGGCCAATGGAGATACGCAGTATTTT.

The chain has TRBV10-3 and TRBJ1-2, with D uncertain. Trimming pared 4 bases from V and 6 bases from J, leaving 18 bases between. This CDR3 contains 15 residues. Germline values: CDR1 ENHRY, CDR2 SYGVKD. The CDR3 DNA reads TGTGCCATCAGTGGCGGCCCGGGGAGGGTACATGGCTACACCTTC. Residues: CAISGGPGRVHGYTF.

The V call is TRBV28, the J call TRBJ1-3; no clear D gene. The germline V gene encodes CDR1 MDHEN and CDR2 SYDVKM. The V end lost 8 bases, the J end lost 0 bases, and 14 bases lay between the germline ends. The CDR3 contains 15 residues. In DNA, the CDR3 is TGTGCCAGCTGCCTGGGTCCCAGCTCTGGAAACACCATATATTTT. It specifies CASCLGPSSGNTIYF.

The chain carries TRBV4-3 and TRBJ1-1, with D perhaps TRBD1 (5 bases). Germline CDR1 and CDR2: LGHNA and YSLEER. V was pared by 1 base and J by 0 bases, with 15 bases between. The CDR3 sequence is 17 residues long. The DNA of the CDR3 is TGCGCCAGCAGCCAAGGTGAGGGGCGAGGGGTGAACACTGAAGCTTTCTTT. As protein: CASSQGEGRGVNTEAFF.

The J gene is TRBJ2-3, the V gene TRBV10-3; 10 nucleotides match TRBD2. J gave up 5 bases and V 10 bases, and 9 bases lay outside the gene matches. This CDR3 spans 14 amino acids. Germline CDR1 ENHRY, CDR2 SYGVKD. Here the CDR3 DNA reads TGTGCCACATCTATACTAGCGGGAAGAGATACGCAGTATTTT. This sequence encodes CATSILAGRDTQYF.

The V and J genes are TRBV18 and TRBJ2-2; no firm D call. CDR1 and CDR2 (germline): KGHSH, LQKENI. V was clipped by 0 bases and J by 3 bases, with 14 bases between them. The CDR3 totals 17 residues. The CDR3 DNA sequence: TGTGCCAGCTCACCACCTGGCGCCGGGTTGGACACCGGGGAGCTGTTTTTT. Translated, it gives CASSPPGAGLDTGELFF. Full variable domain (missing parts from reference TRBV18 and TRBJ2-2): NAGVMQNPRHLVRRRGQEARLRCSPMKGHSHVYWYRQLPEEGLKFMVYLQKENIIDESGMPKERFSAEFPKEGPSILRIQQVVRGDSAAYFCASSPPGAGLDTGELFFGEGSRLTVL.

This chain uses TRBV19 with TRBJ1-1, with TRBD1 matching over 8 bases. With 5 bases clipped from V and 0 bases from J, the junction kept 8 bases outside the gene matches. Germline V gives CDR1 LNHDA, CDR2 SQIVND (reference sequence). The CDR3 length is 16 residues. As DNA, the CDR3 is TGTGCCAGTAGTGTTGGAACAGGGGGATTGAACACTGAAGCTTTCTTT. As protein: CASSVGTGGLNTEAFF.

CDR3 nucleotides: TGTGCCAGCAGTTTATTTGGGACGGGGGGCACAGATACGCAGTATTTT. It is translated as CASSLFGTGGTDTQYF. This chain uses TRBV28 with TRBJ2-3; the D gene is possibly TRBD2 (6 bases). CDR1 is MDHEN, CDR2 SYDVKM, per germline. The CDR3 is 16 residues long. Trimming cost V 1 base and J 1 base, with 12 bases left between them.

The genes are TRBV4-3 and TRBJ2-2; no firm D call. Germline lookup yields CDR1 LGHNA and CDR2 YSLEER. The CDR3 contains 15 residues. V was pared by 0 bases and J by 1 base, with 6 bases between. This chain's CDR3 is CASSQELVNTGELFF. CDR3 nucleotides: TGCGCCAGCAGCCAAGAATTAGTGAACACCGGGGAGCTGTTTTTT.

This clone was seen a single time. V usage is TRBV3-1 (or the pseudogene TRBV3-2) and J usage is TRBJ1-4, with D tentatively TRBD1 (5 bases). V shed 0 bases and J shed 12 bases, with 8 bases lying between them. The CDR3 loop spans 12 amino acids. CDR1 LGHDT and CDR2 YNNKEL come from the germline V gene (reference sequence). The CDR3 DNA sequence: TGTGCCAGCAGCCAAGAAACAGGCCAACTGTTTTTT. It codes for CASSQETGQLFF.

This chain links TRBV10-3 with TRBJ1-2; TRBD1 is a possible D gene (6 bases). Germline CDR1 is ENHRY and CDR2 is SYGVKD. V lost 4 bases and J 6 bases, leaving 12 bases between the germline ends. This CDR3 is 13 amino acids long. The CDR3 nucleotides are TGTGCCATCAGTGTAGGGGGTAATAATGGCTACACCTTC. Residues: CAISVGGNNGYTF.

This clone was observed a single time. The rearrangement uses TRBV27 and TRBJ1-2, with D perhaps TRBD1 (5 bases). This CDR3 region has 15 residues. V was shortened by 8 bases and J by 4 bases, with 20 bases between the two germline ends. Per the germline V gene, CDR1 is MNHEY and CDR2 is SMNVEV (reference sequence). The CDR3 region has the DNA TGTGCCAGCCGGTCGGGGCAGGCACTGAGCTATGGCTACACCTTC. Translated, it gives CASRSGQALSYGYTF.

J is TRBJ1-4 and V is TRBV11-2; D may be TRBD1 (5 bases). CDR1 is SGHAT, CDR2 FQNNGV, per germline. The V gene lost 5 bases and the J gene lost 6 bases, with 10 bases spanning the gap. The CDR3 has 13 amino acids. CDR3 in amino acids: CASSPRGDEKLFF. For the CDR3, the DNA is TGTGCCAGCAGCCCCCGGGGGGATGAAAAACTGTTTTTT.

The V call is TRBV30, the J call TRBJ2-3; D is possibly TRBD1 or TRBD2 (6 bases each). The CDR3 sequence is 15 residues long. V was cut by 0 bases and J by 3 bases, with 13 bases left in between. Germline CDR1 reads GTSNPN; CDR2 reads SVGIG (reference sequence). CDR3 sequence (DNA): TGTGCCTGGAGTGTGTCGGCGGGACAAACAGATACGCAGTATTTT. The encoded protein is CAWSVSAGQTDTQYF.

The chain joins TRBV18 to TRBJ2-5, with 9 positions matching TRBD1. V was clipped by 6 bases and J by 5 bases; unmatched bases: 13. This CDR3 spans 16 amino acids. The V gene's germline CDR1 is KGHSH and CDR2 LQKENI. The CDR3 is CASSFQPGQGEETQYF. CDR3 DNA sequence: TGTGCCAGCTCGTTCCAACCGGGACAGGGTGAGGAGACCCAGTACTTC.

This sequence joins TRBV18 and TRBJ1-6; 8 bases are shared with TRBD1. CDR1 is KGHSH and CDR2 is LQKENI in the germline V gene. The CDR3 contains 16 residues. The V and J ends lost 5 bases and 7 bases, in that order; junction bases with no gene match: 10. The CDR3 region has the DNA TGTGCCAGCTCAACTAGGACAGGGCTGGGGAATTCACCCCTCCACTTT. It codes for CASSTRTGLGNSPLHF.